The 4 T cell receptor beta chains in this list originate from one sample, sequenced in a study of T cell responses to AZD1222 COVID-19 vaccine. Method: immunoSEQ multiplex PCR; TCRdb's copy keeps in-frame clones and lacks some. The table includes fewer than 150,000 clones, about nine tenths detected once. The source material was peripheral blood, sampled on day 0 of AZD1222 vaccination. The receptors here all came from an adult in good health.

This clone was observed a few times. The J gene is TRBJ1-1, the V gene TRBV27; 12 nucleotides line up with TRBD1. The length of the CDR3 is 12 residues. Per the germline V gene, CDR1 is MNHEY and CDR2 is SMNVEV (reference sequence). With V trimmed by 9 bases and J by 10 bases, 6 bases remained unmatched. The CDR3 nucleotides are TGTGCCAGTAAGACGGGACAGGGGGCAGCTTTCTTT. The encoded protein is CASKTGQGAAFF.

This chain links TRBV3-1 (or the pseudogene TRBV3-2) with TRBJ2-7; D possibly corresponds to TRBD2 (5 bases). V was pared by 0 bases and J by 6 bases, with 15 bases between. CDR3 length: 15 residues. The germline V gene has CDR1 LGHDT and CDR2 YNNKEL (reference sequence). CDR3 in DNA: TGTGCCAGCAGCCAAGATGGACTCCCGGCGGGCGAGCAGTACTTC. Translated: CASSQDGLPAGEQYF.

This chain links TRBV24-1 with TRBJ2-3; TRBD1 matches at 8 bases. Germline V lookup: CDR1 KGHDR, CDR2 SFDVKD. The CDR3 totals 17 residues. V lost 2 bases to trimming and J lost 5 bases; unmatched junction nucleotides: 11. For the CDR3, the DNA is TGTGCCACCAGTGATTCCTTGGGCAGGGGGCAGGGAGATACGCAGTATTTT. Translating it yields CATSDSLGRGQGDTQYF.

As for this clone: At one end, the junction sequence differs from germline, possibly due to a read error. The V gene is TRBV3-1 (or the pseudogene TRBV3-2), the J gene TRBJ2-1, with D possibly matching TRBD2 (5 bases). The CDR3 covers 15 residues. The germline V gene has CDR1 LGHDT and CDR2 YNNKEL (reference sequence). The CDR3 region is CASTRWAGSHNEQFF. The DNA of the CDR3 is TGTGCCAGTACCCGGTGGGCGGGCTCCCACAATGAGCAGTTCTTC.